These T cell receptor beta chains were read from a single sample in a study of Ad26.COV2.S vaccination and SARS-CoV-2 variants. The protocol was immunoSEQ multiplex PCR, while the TCRdb copy is restricted to in-frame clones and leaves out a portion. Of some 190,000 clones in the sample, around 90% were seen once. Source: peripheral blood, taken after recovery from COVID-19. Every receptor here comes from a human donor who had recovered from COVID-19. The CDR3 runs from the conserved cysteine through the conserved F or W. The size field is filled for only some rows; it gives once, few, many or a size class.

TRBV13	-	16	TRBJ2-3	CASSTPDRGLPDTQYF
TRBV9	-	14	TRBJ2-1	CASTSASSYNEQFF
TRBV4-1	-	15	TRBJ2-3	CASSQELWASGVEYF
TRBV5-1	-	15	TRBJ2-1	CASSFTQGSYNEQFF
TRBV9	-	15	TRBJ2-1	CASSVAPGGGNEQFF
TRBV28	-	14	TRBJ2-7	CASSFQGQVYEQYF
TRBV6-1	-	13	TRBJ2-3	CASSEAGLDTQYF
TRBV19	-	15	TRBJ2-3	CASRRGGVGADTQYF
TRBV27	-	14	TRBJ2-7	CASSLEGLSYEQYF
TRBV6-6	-	12	TRBJ1-2	CASRAQGGGYTF
TRBV18	-	14	TRBJ1-5	CASSPPGGGQPQHF
TRBV7-2	-	17	TRBJ2-5	CASSRVGTGGFLETQYF
TRBV5-8	few	14	TRBJ2-2	CASSSLVASGELFF
TRBV18	-	15	TRBJ2-1	CASSPLAGGYNEQFF
TRBV5-4	-	13	TRBJ2-5	CASSFANRDTQYF
TRBV18	-	16	TRBJ1-4	CASSPSDGTGSGKLFF
TRBV2	-	14	TRBJ2-5	CASRRGTFQETQYF
TRBV23-1	-	16	TRBJ2-7	CASSQSRDLLRNEQYF
TRBV15	-	13	TRBJ1-1	CATGQEPITEAFF
TRBV7-2	-	17	TRBJ2-3	CASSPLAGGPSTDTQYF
TRBV5-1	-	14	TRBJ2-7	CASSLEVGGYEQYF
TRBV7-9	few	17	TRBJ2-2	CASLGDWAGANTGELFF
TRBV3-1/TRBV3-2	-	14	TRBJ2-4	CASSRWDGKNIQYF
TRBV1	once	14	TRBJ2-3	CTSTYRGHADTQYF
TRBV14	-	13	TRBJ1-2	CASSHYRDLGKAF
TRBV27	-	13	TRBJ1-2	CASRHRGGDGYTF
TRBV5-4	-	16	TRBJ2-7	CASSPRIAGSHYEQYF
TRBV5-1	-	15	TRBJ2-7	CASSLEGQGNYEQYF
TRBV2	-	16	TRBJ1-1	CASSEPRQGVNTEAFF
TRBV9	-	15	TRBJ2-1	CASSVNGGTYNEQFF
TRBV9	-	15	TRBJ2-7	CASSVGTLNSYEQYF
TRBV27	-	17	TRBJ2-2	CASSRTGESRNAGELFF
TRBV27	-	15	TRBJ2-3	CASGRIYGSTDTQYF
TRBV7-9	-	13	TRBJ1-1	CASSLEGRGTAFF
TRBV21-1	-	16	TRBJ2-7	CASSAYGGLSTHEQYF
TRBV7-6	-	14	TRBJ1-1	CASSFDPRGTEAFF
TRBV28	-	13	TRBJ2-7	CASSLSRGYEQYF
TRBV6-6	-	14	TRBJ1-1	CASRGRGAYTEAFF
TRBV5-1	-	15	TRBJ2-1	CASSSGLAGAFEQFF
TRBV9	-	15	TRBJ2-5	CASSVAYNLGETQYF
TRBV10-3	-	11	TRBJ2-3	CAISALDTQYF
TRBV9	once	17	TRBJ2-7	CASSPGLAGGSRYEQYF